This T cell receptor (beta chain) is drawn from a study of shared clonotypes between healthy human individuals (dated by TCRdb to 2019 to 2021). For the study in its entirety: The cohort comprised a couple of women and a few men aged 18 to 49 years. Per donor, three plates each were used for CD4 naive and CD4 memory, two for CD8 naive, and one for CD8 memory. Blood TCR repertoires of roughly five healthy adults were deeply sequenced to estimate repertoire size and the extent of clonotype sharing between individuals. To increase sequencing depth and limit assay-specific biases, TCR repertoire library preparation and sequencing were carried out by different laboratories using diverse techniques. Leukapheresis yielded between about 0.85 and 9 billion PBMCs per donor.

Inclusive of the bounding cysteine and phenylalanine, the CDR3 is 12 residues long. The retained sequence is limited to the CDR3, 36 bases, with the frame set at the first base. Per the germline V gene (reference sequence), GTSNPN is the CDR1 and SVGIG is the CDR2. The junction carries 12 bases between V and J, which are trimmed by 5 bases and 5 bases respectively. Using the deep immunoSEQ assay, multiplex PCR amplified TCR CDR3 regions from genomic DNA. For each cell subset, the extracted genomic DNA was distributed evenly across all wells of several immunoSEQ 96-well plates, and each plate served as one replicate. For sorted subsets, 200 to 250 ng of genomic DNA, equivalent to roughly 30,000 T cell genomes, went into each replicate PCR. Purified libraries were measured with a Qubit 3.0 fluorometer, size-checked on a Bioanalyzer 2100, and measured again with the KAPA Library Quantification kit. Each immunoSEQ 96-well plate was sequenced on its own single-read 150-cycle Illumina NextSeq 550 flow cell. The authors' analysis ran thus. Because the immunoSEQ output included only junctional sequences and no quality scores, the filtering could not be the same as the filtering used for full-length reads. Sequences were annotated with PyIR, a Python wrapper for IgBLAST v1.9, and V/J genes and CDR3 were assigned using IMGT germline references. Reads were removed for weak V/J assignments (E-value above 1e-6), missing CDR3, stop codons, out-of-frame junctions, or ambiguous translated residues. V3J clonotypes were defined as sequences sharing an identical inferred V gene, J gene, and CDR3 amino acid sequence. The percentage overlap between two repertoires was calculated by dividing the number of shared unique clonotypes by the size of the smaller repertoire. RTK rarefaction, the Chao1 estimator, and Recon v2.1 estimates of unobserved clonotypes were used to assess repertoire richness. For all TCRbeta clonotypes obtained by the gDNA method from a few donors, generation probabilities were computed with OLGA. Imported from immuneACCESS, the table was reduced by TCRdb to in-frame sequences with V and J called. These copies leave out some clones; in studies compared against another copy, an unresolved V gene accounts for under half, and the cause of the remainder is not known. Clone size and the V and J calls come from that table; the DNA yielded D and trimming. Present in this sample are fewer than 3 million clones, under 95% of which were seen just once. Around 0.4% of the sample comes from the top ten.

The paper's findings and limits, for the study overall: Based on pairwise subsampling, the degree of clonotype sharing among donors was expected to be affected by sequencing depth. Estimated clonotype richness was generally larger for naive than for memory subsets. Rarefaction of sorted-subset datasets indicated incomplete sequencing despite the large sequencing depth. Because the study included only a small number of donors, the genetic and exposure-history diversity represented was limited. Higher generation probabilities were observed for clonotypes shared by all four sorted-subset donors than for non-shared clonotypes. Approximately 5% of naive CD4, 3% to 4% of naive CD8, 2.3% of memory CD4, and roughly 0.4% of memory CD8 clonotypes were shared across a few donors. Sampling was limited to blood, and TCR repertoires in tissue likely differ from TCR repertoires in blood.

Notes on this clone: Its antigen is currently not known. No base qualities exist here, and no much larger clone lies one base off it.

The donors were healthy, HIV-negative adults who had no recently reported acute infections or vaccinations. Every donor was a Caucasian adult living in Nashville, Tennessee, USA. CD4+ T cells were enriched through magnetic negative selection, after which naive cells were positively selected on CD45RA and the remaining negative fraction served as the memory subset. After blood collection by leukapheresis, PBMCs were isolated using Ficoll-Histopaque density gradient centrifugation and then cryopreserved in the vapor phase of liquid nitrogen. Analytical flow cytometry was used to check the purity and quantity of each magnetically sorted T cell population. Genomic DNA was isolated from every sorted fraction and measured by UV absorbance on a Nanodrop 2000c.

The sequenced sample was naive CD4+ T cells from PBMCs. The sample's cell subset or site label, decoded: CD45RA+ positively selected. In this chain, TRBV30 is recombined with TRBJ1-2; matching of 6 bases hints at TRBD1 as the D gene. The sequence derives from a man aged 18 to 30 in good health. Some clones in this sample may be carry-over from other donors' samples. Here is the DNA: TGTGCCTGGGAGGGGACATTTTATGGCTACACCTTC. Its translation is CAWEGTFYGYTF.